This is a list of T cell receptor beta chains from one sample in a study of CD8 T cells in ankylosing spondylitis. Using its own MiXCR run on the 5' RACE reads, TCRdb lists one record per CDR3 protein. The table lists 200,000 to 250,000 distinct CDR3 sequences, 5.5% to 7.5% of them singletons. Sequencing was performed on blood, either unsorted or a sorted T cell fraction (not recorded which). These receptors all stem from a male donor with ankylosing spondylitis. Each CDR3 is given with its conserved first and last residue. Fields, in order: CDR3 protein, clone size, J gene, V gene. Only some rows state a clone size, as once, few, many or a class for expanded clones.

CDR3: CASSLRGEQYF
size: many
J: TRBJ2-7
V: TRBV7-6

CDR3: CASSLVVTYYGYTF
size: many
J: TRBJ1-2
V: TRBV7-9

CDR3: CASSEGQGVGETQYF
size: few
J: TRBJ2-5
V: TRBV9

CDR3: CASSSAAHNEQFF
size: few
J: TRBJ2-1
V: TRBV5-6

CDR3: CSANYPVGARNTEAFF
size: many
J: TRBJ1-1
V: TRBV20-1

CDR3: CASSQDRAEDQETQYF
size: many
J: TRBJ2-5
V: TRBV4-3

CDR3: CASSRTGGRGGEAFF
size: many
J: TRBJ1-1
V: TRBV10-3

CDR3: CAWSLGLAGEQYF
size: many
J: TRBJ2-7
V: TRBV30

CDR3: CSVGLAGGISYEQYF
size: many
J: TRBJ2-7
V: TRBV29-1

CDR3: CASSQDKGQGNGYTF
size: many
J: TRBJ1-2
V: TRBV14

CDR3: CASSFDREQETQYF
size: many
J: TRBJ2-5
V: TRBV5-4

CDR3: CASSEYNGNYGYTF
size: many
J: TRBJ1-2
V: TRBV25-1

CDR3: CASSQDFTWGMNSPLHF
size: many
J: TRBJ1-6
V: TRBV3-1

CDR3: CSAVDGARGYGYTF
size: -
J: TRBJ1-2
V: TRBV20-1

CDR3: CASRDRGHLLSDTGELFF
size: many
J: TRBJ2-2
V: TRBV4-2

CDR3: CASSLSGKAYEQYF
size: -
J: TRBJ2-7
V: TRBV27

CDR3: CASSQVTLAAIRNTGELFF
size: many
J: TRBJ2-2
V: TRBV4-1

CDR3: CASSPVHSNQPQHF
size: -
J: TRBJ1-5
V: TRBV12-3/TRBV12-4

CDR3: CASSQATVYYNEQFF
size: -
J: TRBJ2-1
V: TRBV14

CDR3: CSARALSTDTQYF
size: -
J: TRBJ2-3
V: TRBV20-1

CDR3: CASSLTQGTYEQYF
size: many
J: TRBJ2-7
V: TRBV28

CDR3: CSARESRGQNSPLHF
size: many
J: TRBJ1-6
V: TRBV20-1

CDR3: CASSVSAGQETQYF
size: -
J: TRBJ2-5
V: TRBV9

CDR3: CASRGQGAPNSPLHF
size: few
J: TRBJ1-6
V: TRBV4-2

CDR3: CASSSRGGRNTEAFF
size: many
J: TRBJ1-1
V: TRBV7-8

CDR3: CASRWTEGRPQHF
size: few
J: TRBJ1-5
V: TRBV6-1

CDR3: CASSPDRSSYNEQFF
size: -
J: TRBJ2-1
V: TRBV6-1

CDR3: CASSFIRSYEQYF
size: -
J: TRBJ2-7
V: TRBV5-6

CDR3: CASTLDYRSHEQYF
size: many
J: TRBJ2-7
V: TRBV6-1

CDR3: CASSHRTSLQNTGELFF
size: many
J: TRBJ2-2
V: TRBV7-6

CDR3: CASSSGGGNYGYTF
size: many
J: TRBJ1-2
V: TRBV7-9

CDR3: CASSSLNSPLHF
size: -
J: TRBJ1-6
V: TRBV7-9

CDR3: CASSPPSTEAFF
size: many
J: TRBJ1-1
V: TRBV5-1

CDR3: CASSYSESYEQYF
size: many
J: TRBJ2-7
V: TRBV6-5

CDR3: CASSPNPGGVETQYF
size: -
J: TRBJ2-5
V: TRBV5-5

CDR3: CSARAVWKNTEAFF
size: many
J: TRBJ1-1
V: TRBV20-1

CDR3: CASSQGQGSSYEQYF
size: many
J: TRBJ2-7
V: TRBV4-2

CDR3: CATSEDTTGELFF
size: many
J: TRBJ2-2
V: TRBV24-1

CDR3: CATSQAGFEQYF
size: -
J: TRBJ2-7
V: TRBV24-1

CDR3: CASSHRRGDTQNYGYTF
size: many
J: TRBJ1-2
V: TRBV4-1

CDR3: CASSLAGHLHEQYF
size: few
J: TRBJ2-7
V: TRBV5-1

CDR3: CSARVLAGLSNEQFF
size: few
J: TRBJ2-1
V: TRBV20-1

CDR3: CASSGPDSEAFF
size: many
J: TRBJ1-1
V: TRBV9

CDR3: CASTALHTDTQYF
size: -
J: TRBJ2-3
V: TRBV27

CDR3: CASSSDRESPEAFF
size: many
J: TRBJ1-1
V: TRBV12-3/TRBV12-4

CDR3: CSASGGAYGYTF
size: many
J: TRBJ1-2
V: TRBV20-1

CDR3: CAWGGIFTNTQYF
size: -
J: TRBJ2-3
V: TRBV30

CDR3: CASSRTGRGQETQYF
size: -
J: TRBJ2-5
V: TRBV11-2

CDR3: CARLTGGEQYF
size: -
J: TRBJ2-7
V: TRBV6-5

CDR3: CASSEHGRLEAFF
size: many
J: TRBJ1-1
V: TRBV25-1

CDR3: CAIRTDTTYEQYF
size: few
J: TRBJ2-7
V: TRBV10-3

CDR3: CASSLLAAGTDTQYF
size: many
J: TRBJ2-3
V: TRBV27

CDR3: CASSWTGGPNEKLFF
size: -
J: TRBJ1-4
V: TRBV12-3/TRBV12-4

CDR3: CASSYIRETQYF
size: -
J: TRBJ2-5
V: TRBV6-6

CDR3: CASSPTGDGYTF
size: few
J: TRBJ1-2
V: TRBV4-2

CDR3: CATSVSEDYGYTF
size: many
J: TRBJ1-2
V: TRBV24-1

CDR3: CATITDTQYF
size: once
J: TRBJ2-3
V: TRBV2

CDR3: CASSQDRYIQGATEAFF
size: many
J: TRBJ1-1
V: TRBV4-2

CDR3: CASRLGQGTYEQYF
size: few
J: TRBJ2-7
V: TRBV12-2

CDR3: CASRFDGNTIYF
size: many
J: TRBJ1-3
V: TRBV28